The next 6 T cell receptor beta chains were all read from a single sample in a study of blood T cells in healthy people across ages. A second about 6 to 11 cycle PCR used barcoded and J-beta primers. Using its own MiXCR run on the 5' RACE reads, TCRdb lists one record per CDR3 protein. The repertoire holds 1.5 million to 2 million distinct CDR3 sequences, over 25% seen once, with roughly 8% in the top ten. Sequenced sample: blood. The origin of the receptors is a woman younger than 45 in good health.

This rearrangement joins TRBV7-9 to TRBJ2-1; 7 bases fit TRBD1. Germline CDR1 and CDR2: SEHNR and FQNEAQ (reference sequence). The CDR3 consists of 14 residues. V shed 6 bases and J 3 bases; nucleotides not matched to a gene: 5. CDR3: CASRPTGIYNEQFF. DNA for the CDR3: TGTGCCAGCAGGCCGACAGGGATCTACAATGAGCAGTTCTTC.

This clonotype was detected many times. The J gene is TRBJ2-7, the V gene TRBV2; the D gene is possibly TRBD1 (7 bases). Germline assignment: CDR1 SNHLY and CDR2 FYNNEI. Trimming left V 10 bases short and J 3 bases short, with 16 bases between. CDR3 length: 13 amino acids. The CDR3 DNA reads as TGTGCCACCAGGGGGGACAGTCTCTACGAGCAGTACTTC. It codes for CATRGDSLYEQYF.

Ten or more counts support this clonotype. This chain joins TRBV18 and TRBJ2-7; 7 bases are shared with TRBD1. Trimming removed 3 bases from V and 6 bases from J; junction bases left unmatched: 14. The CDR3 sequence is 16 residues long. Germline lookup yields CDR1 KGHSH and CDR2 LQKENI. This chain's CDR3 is CASSPNGQVSGCEQYF. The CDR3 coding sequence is TGTGCCAGCTCACCCAACGGACAGGTCAGCGGCTGCGAGCAGTACTTC.

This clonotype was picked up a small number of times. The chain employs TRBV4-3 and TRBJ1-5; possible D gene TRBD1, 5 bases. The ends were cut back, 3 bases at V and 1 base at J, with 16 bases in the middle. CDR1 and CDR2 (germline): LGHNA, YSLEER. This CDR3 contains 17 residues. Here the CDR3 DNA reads TGCGCCAGCAGCCAGAAGGGCTTGGGGGGGAGCAATCAGCCCCAGCATTTT. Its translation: CASSQKGLGGSNQPQHF.

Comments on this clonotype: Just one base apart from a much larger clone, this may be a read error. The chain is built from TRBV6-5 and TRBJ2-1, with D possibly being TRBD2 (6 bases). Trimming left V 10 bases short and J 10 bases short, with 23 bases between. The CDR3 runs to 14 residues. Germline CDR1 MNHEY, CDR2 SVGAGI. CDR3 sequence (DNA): TGTGCCACGGGAGATGTCAGAAAGGCCTACGAGCAGTTCTTC. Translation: CATGDVRKAYEQFF.

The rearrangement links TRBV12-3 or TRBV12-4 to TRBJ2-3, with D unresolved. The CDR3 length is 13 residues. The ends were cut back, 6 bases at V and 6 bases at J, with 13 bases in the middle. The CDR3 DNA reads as TGTGCCAGCAGCGGAACGATGGGGGATACGCAGTATTTT. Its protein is CASSGTMGDTQYF.